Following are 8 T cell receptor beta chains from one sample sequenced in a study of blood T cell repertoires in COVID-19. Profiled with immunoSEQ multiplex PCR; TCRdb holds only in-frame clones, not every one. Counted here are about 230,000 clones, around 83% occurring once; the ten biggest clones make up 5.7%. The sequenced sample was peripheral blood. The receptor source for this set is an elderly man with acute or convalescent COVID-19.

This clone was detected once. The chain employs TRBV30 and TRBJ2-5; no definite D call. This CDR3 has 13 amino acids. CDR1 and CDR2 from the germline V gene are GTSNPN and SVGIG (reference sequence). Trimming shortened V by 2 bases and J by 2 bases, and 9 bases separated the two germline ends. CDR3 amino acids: CAWSRNRQETQYF. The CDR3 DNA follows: TGTGCCTGGAGTAGGAACAGACAAGAGACCCAGTACTTC.

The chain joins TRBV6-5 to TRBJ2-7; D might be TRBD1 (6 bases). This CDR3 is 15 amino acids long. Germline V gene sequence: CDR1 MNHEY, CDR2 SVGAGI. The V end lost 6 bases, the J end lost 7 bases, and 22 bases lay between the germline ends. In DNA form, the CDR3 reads TGTGCCAGCAGCACAGACATGTCGATAACAGGGGAGCAGTACTTC. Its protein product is CASSTDMSITGEQYF.

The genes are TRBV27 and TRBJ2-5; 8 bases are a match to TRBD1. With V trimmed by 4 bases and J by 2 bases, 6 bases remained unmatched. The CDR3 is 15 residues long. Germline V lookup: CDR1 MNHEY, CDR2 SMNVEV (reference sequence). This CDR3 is CASSSGQGRQETQYF. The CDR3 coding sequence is TGTGCCAGCAGTTCCGGACAGGGACGTCAAGAGACCCAGTACTTC.

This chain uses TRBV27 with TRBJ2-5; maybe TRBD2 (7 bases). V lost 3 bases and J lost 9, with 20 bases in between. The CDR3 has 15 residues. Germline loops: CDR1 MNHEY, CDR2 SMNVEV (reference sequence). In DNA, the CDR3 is TGTGCCAGCAGTTTCCACGGCGGGGGCGGGACGGCCCAGTACTTC. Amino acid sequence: CASSFHGGGGTAQYF.

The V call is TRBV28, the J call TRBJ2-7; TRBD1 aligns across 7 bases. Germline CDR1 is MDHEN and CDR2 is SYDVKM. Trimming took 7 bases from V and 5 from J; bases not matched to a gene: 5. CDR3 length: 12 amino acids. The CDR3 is CASITGVNEQYF. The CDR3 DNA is TGTGCCAGCATCACAGGGGTCAACGAGCAGTACTTC.

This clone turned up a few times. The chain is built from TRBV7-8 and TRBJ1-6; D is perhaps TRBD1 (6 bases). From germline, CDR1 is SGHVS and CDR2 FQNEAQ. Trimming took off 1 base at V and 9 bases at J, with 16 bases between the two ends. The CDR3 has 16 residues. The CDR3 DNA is TGTGCCAGCAGCTTAGAGGGCAGGGGCTGGGGTTCACCCCTCCACTTT. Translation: CASSLEGRGWGSPLHF.

The CDR3 DNA sequence: TGTGCCAGTAGGGTTACAGGGGGCGCTGGCAATCAGCCCCAGCATTTT. Protein product: CASRVTGGAGNQPQHF. The J gene is TRBJ1-5, the V gene TRBV19; 9 bases agree with TRBD1. There are 16 residues in the CDR3. In germline, CDR1 is LNHDA, CDR2 SQIVND (reference sequence). The V segment lost 6 bases and the J segment 2 bases; nucleotides outside the gene matches: 8.

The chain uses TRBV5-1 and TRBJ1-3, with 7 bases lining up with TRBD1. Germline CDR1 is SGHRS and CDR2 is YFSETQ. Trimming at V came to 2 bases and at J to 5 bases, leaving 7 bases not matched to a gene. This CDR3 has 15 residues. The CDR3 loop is CASSLQGIGRNTIYF. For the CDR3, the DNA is TGCGCCAGCAGCTTACAGGGGATCGGTAGAAACACCATATATTTT. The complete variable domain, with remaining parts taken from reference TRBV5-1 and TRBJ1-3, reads KAGVTQTPRYLIKTRGQQVTLSCSPISGHRSVSWYQQTPGQGLQFLFEYFSETQRNKGNFPGRFSGRQFSNSRSEMNVSTLELGDSALYLCASSLQGIGRNTIYFGEGSWLTVV.